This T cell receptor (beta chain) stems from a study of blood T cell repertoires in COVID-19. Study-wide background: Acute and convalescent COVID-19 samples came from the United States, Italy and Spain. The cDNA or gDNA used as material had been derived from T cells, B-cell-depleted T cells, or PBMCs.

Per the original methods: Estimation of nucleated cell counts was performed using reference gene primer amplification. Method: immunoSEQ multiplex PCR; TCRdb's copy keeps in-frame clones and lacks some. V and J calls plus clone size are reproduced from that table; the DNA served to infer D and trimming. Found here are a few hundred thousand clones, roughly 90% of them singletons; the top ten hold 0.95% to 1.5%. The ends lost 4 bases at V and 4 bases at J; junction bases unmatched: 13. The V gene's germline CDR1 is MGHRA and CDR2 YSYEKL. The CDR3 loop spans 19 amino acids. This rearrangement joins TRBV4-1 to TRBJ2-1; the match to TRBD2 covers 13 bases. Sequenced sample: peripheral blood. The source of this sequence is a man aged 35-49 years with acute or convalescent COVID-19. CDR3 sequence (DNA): TGCGCCAGCAGCCCCCCGGGACTAGCGGGGTCCGGGTATTACAATGAGCAGTTCTTC. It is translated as CASSPPGLAGSGYYNEQFF.